This TCR beta chain derives from a study of identical twins. Whole-study findings and limits: Twin sharing of out-of-frame TCR alpha was underestimated by models in monozygotic pairs. Within beta out-of-frame sequences, the excess sharing observed between twins was weaker.

This CDR3 spans 19 amino acids. CDR1 and CDR2 (germline): LGHDT, YNNKEL (reference sequence). V was shortened by 0 bases and J by 1 base, with 19 bases between the two germline ends. Template switching, a step in the protocol, added a universal primer site, and cDNA carried unique molecular identifiers. Via MiXCR, TCRdb re-called the 5' RACE reads, giving one row per CDR3 protein. The table records roughly 690,000 distinct CDR3 sequences, around 6.1% of them present only once. Of note for this clonotype: Antigen specificity is unknown.

The gene calls are TRBV3-1 and TRBJ1-3; tentative D call: TRBD1 (5 bases). This TCR came from a man aged 18 to 35 in good health. Sequenced input: naive T cells sorted from blood. The CDR3 DNA sequence: TGTGCCAGCAGCCAAGAACTGTTGGGGCCAGGGAGGTCTGGAAACACCATATATTTT. Translation gives CASSQELLGPGRSGNTIYF. The variable domain in full, completed from reference TRBV3-1 and TRBJ1-3, reads DTAVSQTPKYLVTQMGNDKSIKCEQNLGHDTMYWYKQDSKKFLKIMFSYNNKELIINETVPNRFSPKSPDKAHLNLHINSLELGDSAVYFCASSQELLGPGRSGNTIYFGEGSWLTVV.